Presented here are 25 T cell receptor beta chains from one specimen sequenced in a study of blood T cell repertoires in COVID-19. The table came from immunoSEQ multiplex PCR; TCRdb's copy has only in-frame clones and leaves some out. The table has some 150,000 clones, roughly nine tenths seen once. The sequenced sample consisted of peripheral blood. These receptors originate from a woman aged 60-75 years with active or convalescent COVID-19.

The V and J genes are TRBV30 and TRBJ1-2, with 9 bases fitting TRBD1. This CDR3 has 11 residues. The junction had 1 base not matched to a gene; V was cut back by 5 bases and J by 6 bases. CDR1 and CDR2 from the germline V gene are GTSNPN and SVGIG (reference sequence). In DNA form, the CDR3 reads TGTGCCTGGGACAGGGGGAATGGCTACACCTTC. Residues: CAWDRGNGYTF.

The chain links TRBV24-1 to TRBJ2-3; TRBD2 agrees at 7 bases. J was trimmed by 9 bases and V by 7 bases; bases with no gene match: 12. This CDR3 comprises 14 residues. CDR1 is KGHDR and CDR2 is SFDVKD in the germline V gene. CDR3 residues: CATSPAGNEVTQYF. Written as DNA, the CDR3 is TGTGCCACCAGCCCAGCGGGGAATGAGGTCACGCAGTATTTT.

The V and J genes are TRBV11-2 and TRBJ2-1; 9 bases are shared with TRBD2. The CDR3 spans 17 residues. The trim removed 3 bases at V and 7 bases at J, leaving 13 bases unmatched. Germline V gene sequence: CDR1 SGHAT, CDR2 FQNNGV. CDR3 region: CASSFSSGGPPLNEQFF. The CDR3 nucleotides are TGTGCCAGCAGCTTCAGCAGCGGGGGGCCCCCTTTGAATGAGCAGTTCTTC. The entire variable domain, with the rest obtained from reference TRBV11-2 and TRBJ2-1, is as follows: EAGVAQSPRYKIIEKRQSVAFWCNPISGHATLYWYQQILGQGPKLLIQFQNNGVVDDSQLPKDRFSAERLKGVDSTLKIQPAKLEDSAVYLCASSFSSGGPPLNEQFFGPGTRLTVL.

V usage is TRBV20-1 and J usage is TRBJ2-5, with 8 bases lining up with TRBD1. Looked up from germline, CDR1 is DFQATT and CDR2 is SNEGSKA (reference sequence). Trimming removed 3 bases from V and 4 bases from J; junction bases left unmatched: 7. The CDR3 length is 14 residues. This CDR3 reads CSASTGGTGETQYF. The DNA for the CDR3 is TGCAGTGCTAGTACAGGGGGAACGGGAGAGACCCAGTACTTC.

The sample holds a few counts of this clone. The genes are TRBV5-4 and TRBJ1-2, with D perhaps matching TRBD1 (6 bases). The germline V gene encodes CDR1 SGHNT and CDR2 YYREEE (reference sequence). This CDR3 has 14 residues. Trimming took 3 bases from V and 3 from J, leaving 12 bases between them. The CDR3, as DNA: TGTGCCAGCAGCTCCCTGGACAGAGACTATGGCTACACCTTC. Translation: CASSSLDRDYGYTF.

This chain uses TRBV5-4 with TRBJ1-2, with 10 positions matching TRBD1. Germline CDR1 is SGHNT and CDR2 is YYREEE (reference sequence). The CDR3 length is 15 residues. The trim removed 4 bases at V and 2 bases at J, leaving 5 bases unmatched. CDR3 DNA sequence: TGTGCCAGCAGCACCCGGGACAGGGGAAACTATGGCTACACCTTC. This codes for CASSTRDRGNYGYTF. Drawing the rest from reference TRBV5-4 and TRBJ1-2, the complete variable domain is ETGVTQSPTHLIKTRGQQVTLRCSSQSGHNTVSWYQQALGQGPQFIFQYYREEENGRGNFPPRFSGLQFPNYSSELNVNALELDDSALYLCASSTRDRGNYGYTFGSGTRLTVV.

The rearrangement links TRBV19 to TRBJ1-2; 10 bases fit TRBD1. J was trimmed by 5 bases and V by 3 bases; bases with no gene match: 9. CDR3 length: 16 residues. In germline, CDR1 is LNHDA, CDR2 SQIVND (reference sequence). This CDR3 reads CASSMGQGTFGYGYTF. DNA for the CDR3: TGTGCCAGTAGTATGGGACAGGGGACCTTCGGATATGGCTACACCTTC.

The CDR3 spells CASSPRVWEKLFF. The CDR3 nucleotides are TGTGCCAGCAGCCCCAGGGTATGGGAAAAACTGTTTTTT. The chain carries TRBV6-2 or TRBV6-3 and TRBJ1-4, with D tentatively TRBD1 (5 bases). Germline assignment: CDR1 MNHEY and CDR2 SVGEGT. The CDR3 sequence is 13 residues long. Trimming shortened V by 6 bases and J by 8 bases, and 13 bases separated the two germline ends.

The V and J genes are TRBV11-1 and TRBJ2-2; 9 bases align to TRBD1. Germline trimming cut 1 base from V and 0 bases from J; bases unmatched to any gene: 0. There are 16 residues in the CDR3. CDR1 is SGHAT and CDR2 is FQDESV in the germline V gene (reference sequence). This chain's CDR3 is CASSLGQGANTGELFF. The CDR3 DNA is TGTGCCAGCAGCTTAGGACAGGGGGCGAACACCGGGGAGCTGTTTTTT.

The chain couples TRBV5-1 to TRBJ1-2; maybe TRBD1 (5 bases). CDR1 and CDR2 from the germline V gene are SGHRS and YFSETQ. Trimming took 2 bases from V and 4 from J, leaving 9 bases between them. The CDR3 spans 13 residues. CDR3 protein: CASSLGDGYGYTF. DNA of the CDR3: TGCGCCAGCAGCTTAGGGGATGGCTATGGCTACACCTTC.

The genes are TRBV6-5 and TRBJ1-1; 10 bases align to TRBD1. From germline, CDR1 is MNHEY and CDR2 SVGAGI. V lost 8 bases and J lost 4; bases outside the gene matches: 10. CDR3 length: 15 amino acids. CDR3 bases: TGTGCCAGCTACTACCGACAGGGGGCGGGCACTGAAGCTTTCTTT. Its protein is CASYYRQGAGTEAFF.

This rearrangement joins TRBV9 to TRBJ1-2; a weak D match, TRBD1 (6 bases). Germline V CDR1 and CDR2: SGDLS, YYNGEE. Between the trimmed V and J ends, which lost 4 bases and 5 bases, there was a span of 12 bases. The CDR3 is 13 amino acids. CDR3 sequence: CASSMGGGYGYTF. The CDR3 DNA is TGTGCCAGCAGCATGGGAGGGGGATATGGCTACACCTTC.

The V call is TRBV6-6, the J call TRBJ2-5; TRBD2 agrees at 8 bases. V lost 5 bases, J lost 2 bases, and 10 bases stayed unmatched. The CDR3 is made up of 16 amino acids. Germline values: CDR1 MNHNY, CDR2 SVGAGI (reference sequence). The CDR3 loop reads CASSHPERGKQETQYF. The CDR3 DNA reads TGTGCCAGCAGTCACCCTGAGCGGGGGAAACAAGAGACCCAGTACTTC.

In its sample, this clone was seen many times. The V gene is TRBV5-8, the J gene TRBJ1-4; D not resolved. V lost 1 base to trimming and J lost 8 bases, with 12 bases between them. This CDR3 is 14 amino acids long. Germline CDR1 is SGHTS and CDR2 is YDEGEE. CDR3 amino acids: CASSLLGVGEKLFF. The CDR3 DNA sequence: TGTGCCAGCAGCTTGCTCGGGGTCGGGGAAAAACTGTTTTTT.

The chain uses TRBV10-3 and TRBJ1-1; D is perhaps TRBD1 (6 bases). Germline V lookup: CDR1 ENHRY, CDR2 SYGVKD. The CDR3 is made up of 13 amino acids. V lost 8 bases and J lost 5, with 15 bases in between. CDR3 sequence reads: CAIRPLGGTEAFF. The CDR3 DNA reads TGTGCCATCCGGCCCCTAGGGGGTACTGAAGCTTTCTTT.

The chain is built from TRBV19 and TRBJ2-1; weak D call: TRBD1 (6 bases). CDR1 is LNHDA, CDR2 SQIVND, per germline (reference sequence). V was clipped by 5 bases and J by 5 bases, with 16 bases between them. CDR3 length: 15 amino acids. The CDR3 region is CASSPLGGVDNEQFF. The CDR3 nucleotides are TGTGCCAGTAGTCCGCTTGGGGGCGTCGACAATGAGCAGTTCTTC.

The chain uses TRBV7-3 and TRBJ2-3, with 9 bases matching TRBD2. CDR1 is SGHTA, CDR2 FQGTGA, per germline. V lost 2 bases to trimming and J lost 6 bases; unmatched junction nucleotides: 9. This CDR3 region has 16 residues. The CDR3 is CASSLGASGAMDTQYF. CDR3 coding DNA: TGTGCCAGCAGCTTAGGGGCTAGCGGGGCTATGGATACGCAGTATTTT.

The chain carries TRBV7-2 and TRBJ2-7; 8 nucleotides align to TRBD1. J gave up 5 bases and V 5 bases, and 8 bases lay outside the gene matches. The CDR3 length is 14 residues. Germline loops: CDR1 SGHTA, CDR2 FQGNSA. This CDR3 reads CASSGGQGLNEQYF. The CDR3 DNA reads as TGTGCCAGCAGCGGCGGACAGGGTCTCAACGAGCAGTACTTC.

CDR3 sequence: CASSLGGRQPQHF. The CDR3, as DNA: TGTGCCAGCAGTCTAGGGGGACGGCAGCCCCAGCATTTT. V is TRBV7-2 and J is TRBJ1-5, with D perhaps TRBD1 (6 bases). The CDR3 consists of 13 residues. CDR1 is SGHTA and CDR2 is FQGNSA in the germline V gene. Trimming took off 6 bases at V and 7 bases at J, with 13 bases between the two ends. Together with reference TRBV7-2 and TRBJ1-5, the CDR3 gives the full variable domain: GAGVSQSPSNKVTEKGKDVELRCDPISGHTALYWYRQSLGQGLEFLIYFQGNSAPDKSGLPSDRFSAERTGGSVSTLTIQRTQQEDSAVYLCASSLGGRQPQHFGDGTRLSIL.

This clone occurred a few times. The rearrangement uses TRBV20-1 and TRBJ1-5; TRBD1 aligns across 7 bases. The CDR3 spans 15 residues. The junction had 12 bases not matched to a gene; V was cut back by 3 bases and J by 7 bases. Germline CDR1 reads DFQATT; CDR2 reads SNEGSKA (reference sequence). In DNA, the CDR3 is TGCAGTGCTAGTCAAACAGGGGAAGGTGGACAGCCCCAGCATTTT. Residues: CSASQTGEGGQPQHF.

The CDR3 here is CASKSRSLSEKLFF. In DNA, the CDR3 is TGTGCCAGCAAGTCGCGAAGCCTGAGTGAAAAACTGTTTTTT. The chain joins TRBV6-5 to TRBJ1-4; D unclear. The germline gives CDR1 MNHEY, CDR2 SVGAGI. CDR3 size: 14 residues. V was trimmed by 7 bases and J by 7 bases, leaving 16 bases between them.

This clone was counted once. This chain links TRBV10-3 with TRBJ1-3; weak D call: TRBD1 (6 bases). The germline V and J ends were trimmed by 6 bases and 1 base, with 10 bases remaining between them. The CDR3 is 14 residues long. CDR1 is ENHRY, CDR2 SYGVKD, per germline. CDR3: CAIRTGQSGNTIYF. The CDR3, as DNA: TGTGCCATCAGAACCGGACAGTCTGGAAACACCATATATTTT.

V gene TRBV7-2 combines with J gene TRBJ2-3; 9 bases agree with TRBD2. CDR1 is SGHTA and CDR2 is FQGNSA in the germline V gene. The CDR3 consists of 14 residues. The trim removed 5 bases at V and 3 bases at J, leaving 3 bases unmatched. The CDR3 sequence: CASSNSGGTDTQYF. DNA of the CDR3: TGTGCCAGCAGCAATAGCGGGGGTACAGATACGCAGTATTTT.

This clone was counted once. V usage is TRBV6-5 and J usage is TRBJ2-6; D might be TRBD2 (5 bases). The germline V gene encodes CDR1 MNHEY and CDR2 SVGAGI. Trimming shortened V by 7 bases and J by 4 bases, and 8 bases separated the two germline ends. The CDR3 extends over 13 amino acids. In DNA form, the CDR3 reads TGTGCCAGCATGAGGGTCGGGGCCAACGTCCTGACTTTC. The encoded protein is CASMRVGANVLTF.

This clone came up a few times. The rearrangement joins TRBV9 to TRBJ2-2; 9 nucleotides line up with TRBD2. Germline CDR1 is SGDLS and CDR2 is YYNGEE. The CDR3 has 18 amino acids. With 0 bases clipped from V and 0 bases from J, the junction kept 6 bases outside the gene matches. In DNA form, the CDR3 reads TGTGCCAGCAGCGTAGGATCGAGCGGGGGGTCGAACACCGGGGAGCTGTTTTTT. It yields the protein CASSVGSSGGSNTGELFF.